The rows below give T cell receptor beta chains drawn from one sample of a study of cytomegalovirus exposure and HLA in healthy donors. Data came from immunoSEQ multiplex PCR; TCRdb stores just in-frame clones and leaves some out. The sample shows about 220,000 clones, 80% to 85% of them seen only once. The sequenced sample consisted of PBMCs. These receptors originate from a woman aged 25-40 years in good health and CMV-seropositive. CDR3s include the opening cysteine and the closing phenylalanine or tryptophan. D genes are given only for firm matches. Some rows mark clone size as missing; the rest say once, few, many or name a class of expanded clone.

d_call: -
j_call: TRBJ2-1
clone_size: -
v_call: TRBV6-5
cdr3_nt: TGTGCCAGCGTGGACCACAATGAGCAGTTCTTC
cdr3_aa: CASVDHNEQFF

d_call: -
j_call: TRBJ2-2
clone_size: -
v_call: TRBV4-1
cdr3_nt: TGCGCCAGCAGCCAAAGCAAGGGGCCCGGGGAGCTGTTTTTT
cdr3_aa: CASSQSKGPGELFF

d_call: TRBD1
j_call: TRBJ1-2
clone_size: -
v_call: TRBV5-4
cdr3_nt: TGTGCCAGCAGCTTAGGACAGGAGCGAACCAACTATGGCTACACCTTC
cdr3_aa: CASSLGQERTNYGYTF

d_call: TRBD1
j_call: TRBJ1-1
clone_size: -
v_call: TRBV7-6
cdr3_nt: TGTGCCAGCAGCGGGTCAGGGGGGGAAGAAGCTTTCTTT
cdr3_aa: CASSGSGGEEAFF

d_call: TRBD2
j_call: TRBJ2-3
clone_size: -
v_call: TRBV25-1
cdr3_nt: TGTGCCAGCAGTGTAGCGGGAGGGAGTTGGCAGTATTTT
cdr3_aa: CASSVAGGSWQYF

d_call: -
j_call: TRBJ2-7
clone_size: -
v_call: TRBV15
cdr3_nt: TGTGCCACCAGCAGAGGTCGGGAGTCGGACGAGCAGTACTTC
cdr3_aa: CATSRGRESDEQYF

d_call: TRBD1
j_call: TRBJ1-1
clone_size: -
v_call: TRBV5-1
cdr3_nt: TGCGCCAGCAGCGGGTCCGGGACAGTGAACACTGAAGCTTTCTTT
cdr3_aa: CASSGSGTVNTEAFF

d_call: TRBD1
j_call: TRBJ2-1
clone_size: -
v_call: TRBV6-1
cdr3_nt: TGTGCCAGCAGTGGGGAGACAGGGGAGAATGAGCAGTTCTTC
cdr3_aa: CASSGETGENEQFF

d_call: -
j_call: TRBJ1-5
clone_size: -
v_call: TRBV4-1
cdr3_nt: TGCGCCAGCAGCCAAGATGGGCCAGCCTACAATCAGCCCCAGCATTTT
cdr3_aa: CASSQDGPAYNQPQHF

d_call: -
j_call: TRBJ2-7
clone_size: -
v_call: TRBV18
cdr3_nt: TGTGCCAGCTCACTTCAGGAATCAGCAAGCTCCTACGAGCAGTACTTC
cdr3_aa: CASSLQESASSYEQYF

d_call: -
j_call: TRBJ2-2
clone_size: -
v_call: TRBV4-2
cdr3_nt: TGTGCCAGCAGCCGTGAGGGTCCGGAGGGCCTTATCGGGGAGCTGTTTTTT
cdr3_aa: CASSREGPEGLIGELFF

d_call: TRBD2
j_call: TRBJ2-1
clone_size: -
v_call: TRBV28
cdr3_nt: TGTGCCAGCACGTCCAATGTGCGGGAGGGCCCAAGTAATGAGCAGTTCTTC
cdr3_aa: CASTSNVREGPSNEQFF

d_call: -
j_call: TRBJ1-4
clone_size: -
v_call: TRBV6-1
cdr3_nt: TGTGCCAGCAGTGGCGGTAGGGAAAAACTGTTTTTT
cdr3_aa: CASSGGREKLFF

d_call: -
j_call: TRBJ2-5
clone_size: few
v_call: TRBV7-8
cdr3_nt: TGTGCCAGCAGCATCCGGGAGTTGAGGGACGAGACCCAGTACTTC
cdr3_aa: CASSIRELRDETQYF

d_call: TRBD1
j_call: TRBJ1-1
clone_size: -
v_call: TRBV7-2
cdr3_nt: TGTGCCAGCAGCGTGGACAGGGACACTGAAGCTTTCTTT
cdr3_aa: CASSVDRDTEAFF

d_call: -
j_call: TRBJ1-5
clone_size: once
v_call: TRBV7-2
cdr3_nt: TGTGCCAGCAGCTTAGGGTGGGTTGGGGGCCGAACTGGCAATCAGCCCCAGCATTTT
cdr3_aa: CASSLGWVGGRTGNQPQHF

d_call: -
j_call: TRBJ1-2
clone_size: few
v_call: TRBV5-6
cdr3_nt: TGTGCCAGCAGCGATACGGAGTATGGCTACACCTTC
cdr3_aa: CASSDTEYGYTF

d_call: -
j_call: TRBJ2-7
clone_size: -
v_call: TRBV27
cdr3_nt: TGTGCCAGCAGTTTAGGATCTAGGATCGAGCAGTACTTC
cdr3_aa: CASSLGSRIEQYF

d_call: TRBD2
j_call: TRBJ2-2
clone_size: -
v_call: TRBV6-5
cdr3_nt: TGTGCCAGCAGTTTTACCGGGACTAGCGAGACCGGGGAGCTGTTTTTT
cdr3_aa: CASSFTGTSETGELFF

d_call: -
j_call: TRBJ2-5
clone_size: -
v_call: TRBV9
cdr3_nt: TGTGCCAGCAGCGTCGGGGCAGGAGAGGAGGAGACCCAGTACTTC
cdr3_aa: CASSVGAGEEETQYF

d_call: TRBD2
j_call: TRBJ2-3
clone_size: -
v_call: TRBV29-1
cdr3_nt: TGCAGCGTGAGAGCGGGAGGTACCGATACGCAGTATTTT
cdr3_aa: CSVRAGGTDTQYF

d_call: TRBD1
j_call: TRBJ1-2
clone_size: -
v_call: TRBV10-3
cdr3_nt: TGTGCCATCAGTGAGACACGGACAGGGATGAACTATGGCTACACCTTC
cdr3_aa: CAISETRTGMNYGYTF

d_call: -
j_call: TRBJ2-3
clone_size: -
v_call: TRBV7-2
cdr3_nt: TGTGCCAGCAGCGCCACCCTGGGCACAGATACGCAGTATTTT
cdr3_aa: CASSATLGTDTQYF

d_call: -
j_call: TRBJ2-1
clone_size: few
v_call: TRBV12-1
cdr3_nt: TGTGCCAGCAGCTTTGCTGGTATGTGGTTACGGTTCTTC
cdr3_aa: CASSFAGMWLRFF

d_call: TRBD1
j_call: TRBJ2-7
clone_size: few
v_call: TRBV6-5
cdr3_nt: TGTGCCAGCAGCACAGGGGTTTGGGACTACGAGCAGTACTTC
cdr3_aa: CASSTGVWDYEQYF

d_call: TRBD2
j_call: TRBJ2-2
clone_size: -
v_call: TRBV29-1
cdr3_nt: TGCAGCGTTGAATTATGGGGCGGGGGGAACACCGGGGAGCTGTTTTTT
cdr3_aa: CSVELWGGGNTGELFF

d_call: -
j_call: TRBJ1-2
clone_size: few
v_call: TRBV29-1
cdr3_nt: TGCAGCGTTGATGGTTTAGGCAGGAACTATGGCTACACCTTC
cdr3_aa: CSVDGLGRNYGYTF

d_call: -
j_call: TRBJ1-2
clone_size: few
v_call: TRBV27
cdr3_nt: TGTGCCAGCAGTATCCGACAGAACCCTAACTATGGCTACACCTTC
cdr3_aa: CASSIRQNPNYGYTF

d_call: TRBD1
j_call: TRBJ1-2
clone_size: -
v_call: TRBV29-1
cdr3_nt: TGCAGCGTTGAGGATACGGGACAGTTTAACTATGGCTACACCTTC
cdr3_aa: CSVEDTGQFNYGYTF

d_call: -
j_call: TRBJ2-1
clone_size: -
v_call: TRBV5-4
cdr3_nt: TGTGCCAGCAGCTTGGACGGTTCCTCCTACAATGAGCAGTTCTTC
cdr3_aa: CASSLDGSSYNEQFF

d_call: -
j_call: TRBJ1-1
clone_size: -
v_call: TRBV10-3
cdr3_nt: TGTGCCAGCTCACCGGGACAGAACACTGAAGCTTTCTTT
cdr3_aa: CASSPGQNTEAFF

d_call: -
j_call: TRBJ2-2
clone_size: few
v_call: TRBV6-5
cdr3_nt: TGTGCCAGCAGTCCCGGGGGAGAAGCCGGGGAGCTGTTTTTT
cdr3_aa: CASSPGGEAGELFF

d_call: TRBD2
j_call: TRBJ2-3
clone_size: -
v_call: TRBV6-1
cdr3_nt: TGTGCCAGCAGACCCCTAGCGGGACACACAGATACGCAGTATTTT
cdr3_aa: CASRPLAGHTDTQYF

d_call: -
j_call: TRBJ1-1
clone_size: -
v_call: TRBV5-1
cdr3_nt: TGCGCCAGCAGCTTGGCCTGGGGAAAAACTGAAGCTTTCTTT
cdr3_aa: CASSLAWGKTEAFF

d_call: TRBD2
j_call: TRBJ2-7
clone_size: -
v_call: TRBV5-1
cdr3_nt: TGCGCCAGCAGATCATTACTAGCGGGATCCGAGTCCGAGCAGTACTTC
cdr3_aa: CASRSLLAGSESEQYF

d_call: TRBD1
j_call: TRBJ1-5
clone_size: -
v_call: TRBV28
cdr3_nt: TGTGCCAGCAGTTTAACATTCAGGGGGGTAAAGCCCCAGCATTTT
cdr3_aa: CASSLTFRGVKPQHF